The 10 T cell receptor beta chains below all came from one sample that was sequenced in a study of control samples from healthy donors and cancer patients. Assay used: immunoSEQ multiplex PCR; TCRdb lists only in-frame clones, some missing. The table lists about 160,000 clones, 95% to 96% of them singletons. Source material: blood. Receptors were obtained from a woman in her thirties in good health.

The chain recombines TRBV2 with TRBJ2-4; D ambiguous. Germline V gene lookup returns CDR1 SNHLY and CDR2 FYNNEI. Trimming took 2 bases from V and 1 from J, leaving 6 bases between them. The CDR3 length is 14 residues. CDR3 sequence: CASSEIVAKNIQYF. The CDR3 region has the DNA TGTGCCAGCAGTGAAATAGTCGCCAAAAACATTCAGTACTTC.

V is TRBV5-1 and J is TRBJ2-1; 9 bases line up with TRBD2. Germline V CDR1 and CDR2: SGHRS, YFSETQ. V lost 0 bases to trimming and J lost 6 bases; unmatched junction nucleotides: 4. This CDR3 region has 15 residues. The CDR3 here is CASSLVAAGGNEQFF. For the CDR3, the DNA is TGCGCCAGCAGCTTGGTCGCAGCGGGGGGCAATGAGCAGTTCTTC.

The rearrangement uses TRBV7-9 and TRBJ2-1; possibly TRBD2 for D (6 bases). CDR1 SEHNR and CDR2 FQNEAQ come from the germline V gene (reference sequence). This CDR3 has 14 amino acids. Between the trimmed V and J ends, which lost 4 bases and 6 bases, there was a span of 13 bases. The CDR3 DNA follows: TGTGCCAGCAGCTCGGAACTAGCTCGCAATGAGCAGTTCTTC. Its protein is CASSSELARNEQFF.

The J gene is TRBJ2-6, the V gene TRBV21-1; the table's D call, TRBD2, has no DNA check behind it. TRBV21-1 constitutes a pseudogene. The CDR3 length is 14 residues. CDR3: CASSKRRGRGVLTF. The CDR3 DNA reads TGTGCCAGCAGCAAACGCCGAGGGAGAGGCGTCCTGACTTTC.

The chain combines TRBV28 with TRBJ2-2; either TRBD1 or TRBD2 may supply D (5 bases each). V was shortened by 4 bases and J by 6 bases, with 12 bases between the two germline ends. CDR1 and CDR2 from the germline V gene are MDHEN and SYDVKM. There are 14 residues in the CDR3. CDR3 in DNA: TGTGCCAGCAGTTCCTGGGACCAGCCCGGGGAGCTGTTTTTT. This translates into CASSSWDQPGELFF.

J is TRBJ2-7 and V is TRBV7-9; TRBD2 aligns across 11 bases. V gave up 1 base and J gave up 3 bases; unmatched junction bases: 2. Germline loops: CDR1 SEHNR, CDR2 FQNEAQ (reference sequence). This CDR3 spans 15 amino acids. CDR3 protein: CASSLVAGGGYEQYF. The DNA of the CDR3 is TGTGCCAGCAGCTTAGTAGCGGGAGGGGGCTACGAGCAGTACTTC.

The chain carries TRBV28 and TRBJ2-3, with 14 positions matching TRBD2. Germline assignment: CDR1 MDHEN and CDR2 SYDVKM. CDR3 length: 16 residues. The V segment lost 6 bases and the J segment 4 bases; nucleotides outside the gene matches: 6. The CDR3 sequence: CASSRTSGRLSDTQYF. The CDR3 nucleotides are TGTGCCAGCAGCCGGACTAGCGGGAGGCTATCAGATACGCAGTATTTT.

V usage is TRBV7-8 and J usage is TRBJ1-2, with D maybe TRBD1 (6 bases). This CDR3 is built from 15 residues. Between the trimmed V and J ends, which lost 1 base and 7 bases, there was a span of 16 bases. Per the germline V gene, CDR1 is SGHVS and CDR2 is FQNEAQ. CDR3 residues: CASSLDVWGRSGYTF. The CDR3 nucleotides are TGTGCCAGCAGCTTAGATGTGTGGGGGCGGAGTGGCTACACCTTC.

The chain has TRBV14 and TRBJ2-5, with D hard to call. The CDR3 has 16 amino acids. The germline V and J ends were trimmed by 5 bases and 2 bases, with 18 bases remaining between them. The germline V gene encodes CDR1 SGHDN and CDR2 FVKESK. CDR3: CASSSQRPGLQETQYF. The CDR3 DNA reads TGTGCCAGCAGCAGCCAAAGGCCCGGGTTGCAAGAGACCCAGTACTTC.

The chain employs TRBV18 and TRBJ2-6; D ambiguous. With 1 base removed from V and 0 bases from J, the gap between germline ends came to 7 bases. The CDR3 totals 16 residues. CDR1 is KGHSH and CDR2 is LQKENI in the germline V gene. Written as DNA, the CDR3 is TGTGCCAGCTCACCACAGCGCAGCTCTGGGGCCAACGTCCTGACTTTC. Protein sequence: CASSPQRSSGANVLTF. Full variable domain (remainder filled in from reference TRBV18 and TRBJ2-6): NAGVMQNPRHLVRRRGQEARLRCSPMKGHSHVYWYRQLPEEGLKFMVYLQKENIIDESGMPKERFSAEFPKEGPSILRIQQVVRGDSAAYFCASSPQRSSGANVLTFGAGSRLTVL.